This note documents a single T cell receptor beta chain sequence. Its antigen is still unknown. Uncultured naive and memory CD4+ T cells supplied DNA for deep TCR-beta sequencing. Clones were read by immunoSEQ multiplex PCR, and TCRdb kept only the in-frame ones, dropping some. The top ten clones hold roughly 1.5% of a sample with about 59,000 clones, roughly 89% of them seen once. The data belong to a study of CD4 T cells in relation to SARS-CoV-2 and coronaviruses. Trimming took off 6 bases at V and 5 bases at J, with 18 bases between the two ends. The CDR3 consists of 15 residues. Germline CDR1 and CDR2: LNHDA and SQIVND (reference sequence). Overall study findings and caveats: Crossreactive clones expanded significantly less to SARS-CoV-2 than monoreactive clones. No donor gave both pre-pandemic and post-infection samples.

Unexposed donor CD4+ T cells date from 2011-2018, before the COVID-19 pandemic. Naive and memory CD4+ T cells were separated from cryopreserved PBMCs. What was sequenced was memory CD4+ T cells from PBMCs. V usage is TRBV19 and J usage is TRBJ2-3; D possibly uses TRBD1 or TRBD2 (5 bases each). This sequence originates from a human donor in good health. CDR3 residues: CASRGSGLSRDTQYF. DNA of the CDR3: TGTGCCAGTAGGGGGTCGGGGCTTTCACGAGATACGCAGTATTTT.